This paragraph covers one TCR beta chain sequence. This clone was found a few times. Its antigen is still unknown. It has no much larger one-base neighbor in the sample; base qualities were not kept. Each donor gave one peripheral blood draw, averaging roughly 100 mL, which was collected into heparinised tubes. Naive, central memory, regulatory and stem cell-like memory CD4+ T cells were sorted on a BD FACSAria II using a panel including CD45RO, CCR7, CD25, CD127, CD95 and CD27. A purity above 98% was achieved for all sorted populations. PBMCs were separated immediately by Lymphoprep density gradient centrifugation and were stained directly, without being cultured. To minimize batch effects, samples were stained and sorted in pairs, one healthy donor with one patient per experiment. Measured from the cysteine to the phenylalanine, the CDR3 is 19 residues long. Just CDR3 DNA is preserved here, 57 bases in frame from base 1. Deletion took 1 base off V and 0 bases off J, with a span of 16 bases between the germline ends. Taken from the germline V gene (reference sequence), the CDR1 and CDR2 loops are SEHNR and FQNEAQ.

The entire isolated RNA was reverse transcribed using the High Capacity cDNA Reverse Transcription Kit, and thus expressed TCRB transcripts were sequenced. Deep immunoSEQ sequencing was performed on naive, central memory and regulatory T cell samples, with an average of about 3.6 million total reads per sample. Sorted cells were lysed in RLT buffer, and RNA was extracted using DNase-treated RNeasy Micro or Mini kits according to cell number. To prevent cross-contamination, every cell subset was processed on its own, while patient and healthy donor samples were processed together. The immunoSEQ multiplex PCR was used to amplify TCRB sequences from cDNA, generating 87-bp fragments that spanned the CDR3 region. The amplicons were sequenced using the Illumina HiSeq platform. As for how the authors treated the data: PCR bias was computationally corrected using synthetic template baselines, reads within Hamming distance 2 were collapsed, and singletons that could not be merged were discarded. Reads were aligned to IMGT to assign V, D and J genes, CDR3 length, and insertions or deletions at six rearrangement sites. Clonotype counts were normalized to sorted cell number within each subset before computing true diversity and Gini coefficients with the tcR R package. The overlap coefficient, calculated on TCRB nucleotide sequences, was used to measure repertoire sharing. Out-of-frame TCRB sequences from naive cells were analyzed to stand in for the pre-selection repertoire. Entries here come from immuneACCESS through TCRdb and include only in-frame sequences with V and J called. Some clones fail to appear in such tables; in the studies checked, an unresolved V gene covers under half of the shortfall, and the cause of the remainder is unknown. V, J and clone size derive from that table, while D and trimming were established from the DNA sequence. The sample has 600,000 to 700,000 clones on record, around 15% of them singletons. The ten largest clones represent approximately 0.022% of the sample.

These data come from a study of beta chain features in type 1 diabetes (dated by TCRdb to 2017 to 2018). Turning to the overall study: No differences in mean age, gender distribution, total cell number or subset yield were found between patients and healthy donors. Across all samples, around 100 million sorted cells were examined, and cell number per subset correlated strongly with RNA yield. In the study, recently diagnosed type 1 diabetes patients and matched healthy donors were compared on the TCRB repertoires of their sorted circulating CD4+ T cell subsets. Whereas all 30 or so donors provided naive and central memory subsets, regulatory and stem cell-like memory subsets were isolated from just 8 patients and about 8 healthy donors. What the study reported, not specific to this receptor: Fewer insertions and more nucleotide deletions at VDJ recombination sites were observed in patients with type 1 diabetes, implying thymic rearrangement abnormalities. Shorter templates might be favored by PCR, yet because patient and control samples were amplified and corrected together, any such skew would affect both groups equally. Naive, central memory and regulatory TCRB repertoires appeared to be more alike among patients than among healthy donors. Only small numbers of individuals were included in the HLA sub-analyses, which left unresolved whether HLA type had any influence on TCRB rearrangement. Because cDNA rather than genomic DNA was sequenced, highly expressing activated cells could have been over-represented, although no difference in activation and CD3 levels was found between groups. In all four CD4+ subsets, TCRB CDR3 length was moderately but significantly shorter in type 1 diabetes patients.

The origin of this receptor is a man aged 18-30 years with type 1 diabetes. Specimen: naive CD4+ T cells from blood. The cell subset or site label on this specimen signifies: true naive CD4+ T cells. The sequence is built from TRBV7-9 and TRBJ2-6, and the D gene may be TRBD2, 5 bases matching. The sequenced DNA: TGTGCCAGCAGCTTAGTTCTTGACGAGGGAAGCTCTGGGGCCAACGTCCTGACTTTC. Its protein product is CASSLVLDEGSSGANVLTF.